This record covers a single T cell receptor beta chain. The record originates from a study of control samples from healthy donors and cancer patients. The length of the CDR3 is 16 residues. The germline CDR1 and CDR2 sequences are KGHDR and SFDVKD. V lost 2 bases to trimming and J lost 0 bases; unmatched junction nucleotides: 1. Profiled with immunoSEQ multiplex PCR; TCRdb holds only in-frame clones, not every one. The sample contains about 110,000 clones, approximately 84% of which appear only once. What was sequenced was blood. This sequence originates from a man between 18 and 35 years old in good health. V gene TRBV24-1 combines with J gene TRBJ2-2, with 8 bases that match TRBD1. This chain's CDR3 is CATSDSGQANTGELFF. CDR3 nucleotide sequence: TGTGCCACCAGTGATTCGGGACAGGCGAACACCGGGGAGCTGTTTTTT.